This T cell receptor beta chain was retrieved from a study of blood T cell repertoires in COVID-19. At the level of the study: Both acute and convalescent COVID-19 samples were obtained from the United States, Italy and Spain.

Participants were aged about 18 to 90 years, lived in roughly 25 US areas, and enrolled virtually. In the study's own analysis: The authors estimated nucleated cell counts from reference gene primer amplification. The method was immunoSEQ multiplex PCR; TCRdb's version includes in-frame clones alone and lacks a portion of them. That table supplies the V and J calls and clone size; D and trimming were determined from the DNA. The sample has about 240,000 clones, 75% to 90% seen once. The CDR3 runs to 14 residues. Germline V CDR1 and CDR2: LGHDT, YNNKEL (reference sequence). The germline V and J ends were trimmed by 4 bases and 1 base, with 10 bases remaining between them.

The chain recombines TRBV3-1 (or the pseudogene TRBV3-2) with TRBJ1-1, with a possible D match to TRBD1 (5 bases). The sample taken for sequencing was PBMCs or T cells enriched from blood (not recorded which). This clonotype was sampled from a woman aged 25 to 39 who had recovered from COVID-19. The CDR3, as DNA: TGTGCCAGCAGCCTTTCGGACAAGAACACTGAAGCTTTCTTT. Residues: CASSLSDKNTEAFF.